This record looks at one T cell receptor (beta chain) sequence and its context. Seattle's enrolled individuals joined amid active infection and were then monitored longitudinally. This sample stems from a study of blood T cell repertoires in COVID-19. Study background: The samples span acute and convalescent COVID-19 from the United States, Italy and Spain.

Sequenced by immunoSEQ multiplex PCR; TCRdb stores in-frame clones only, minus some. The sample has around 340,000 clones; around nine tenths are singletons. The V gene's germline CDR1 is SGHNT and CDR2 YYREEE (reference sequence). V was trimmed by 5 bases and J by 6 bases, leaving 17 bases between them. CDR3 length equals 14 residues. This receptor was identified in an older woman with COVID-19, enrolled during active disease. V gene TRBV5-4 combines with J gene TRBJ1-2; D perhaps matches TRBD1 (5 bases). Sample: peripheral blood. This CDR3 reads CASRGLMGIDGYTF. CDR3 nucleotides: TGTGCCAGCAGGGGACTTATGGGTATCGATGGCTACACCTTC.